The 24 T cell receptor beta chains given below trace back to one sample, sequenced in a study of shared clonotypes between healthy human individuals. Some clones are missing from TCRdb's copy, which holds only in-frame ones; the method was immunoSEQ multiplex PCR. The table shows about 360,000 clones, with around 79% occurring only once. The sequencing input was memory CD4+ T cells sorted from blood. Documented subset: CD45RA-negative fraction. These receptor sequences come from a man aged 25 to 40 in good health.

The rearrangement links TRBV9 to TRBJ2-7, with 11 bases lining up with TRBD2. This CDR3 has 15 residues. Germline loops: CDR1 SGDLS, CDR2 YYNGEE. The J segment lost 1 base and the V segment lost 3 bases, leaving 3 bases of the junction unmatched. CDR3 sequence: CASSAGTSGSYEQYF. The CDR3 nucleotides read TGTGCCAGCAGCGCCGGGACTAGCGGATCCTACGAGCAGTACTTC.

This chain's CDR3 is CSVVEATGNQPQHF. The CDR3 nucleotides are TGCAGCGTTGTCGAAGCAACCGGCAATCAGCCCCAGCATTTT. This sequence joins TRBV29-1 and TRBJ1-5; D ambiguous. V was pared by 4 bases and J by 2 bases, with 12 bases between. The CDR3 length is 14 residues. Germline CDR1 reads SQVTM; CDR2 reads ANQGSEA. Full variable domain (missing parts from reference TRBV29-1 and TRBJ1-5): SAVISQKPSRDICQRGTSLTIQCQVDSQVTMMFWYRQQPGQSLTLIATANQGSEATYESGFVIDKFPISRPNLTFSTLTVSNMSPEDSSIYLCSVVEATGNQPQHFGDGTRLSIL.

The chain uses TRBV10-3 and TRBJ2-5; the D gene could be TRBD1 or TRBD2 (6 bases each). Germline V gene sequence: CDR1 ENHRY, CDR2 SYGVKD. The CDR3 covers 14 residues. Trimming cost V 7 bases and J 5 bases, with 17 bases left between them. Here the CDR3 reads CAIKVGGAVETQYF. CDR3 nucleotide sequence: TGTGCCATCAAGGTCGGGGGCGCGGTGGAGACCCAGTACTTC.

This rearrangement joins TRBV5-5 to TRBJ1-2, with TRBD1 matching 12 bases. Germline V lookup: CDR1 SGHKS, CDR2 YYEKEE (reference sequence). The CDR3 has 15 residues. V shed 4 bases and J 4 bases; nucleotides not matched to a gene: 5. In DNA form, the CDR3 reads TGTGCCAGCAGCCTGGGGACAGGGGGCCCCTATGGCTACACCTTC. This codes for CASSLGTGGPYGYTF.

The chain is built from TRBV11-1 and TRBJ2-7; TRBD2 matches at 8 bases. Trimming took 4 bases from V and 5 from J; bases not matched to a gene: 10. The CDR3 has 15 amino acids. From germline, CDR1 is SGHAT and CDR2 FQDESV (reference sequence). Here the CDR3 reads CASSSSGLAIHEQYF. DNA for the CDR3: TGTGCCAGCAGCTCGAGCGGACTAGCTATCCACGAGCAGTACTTC.

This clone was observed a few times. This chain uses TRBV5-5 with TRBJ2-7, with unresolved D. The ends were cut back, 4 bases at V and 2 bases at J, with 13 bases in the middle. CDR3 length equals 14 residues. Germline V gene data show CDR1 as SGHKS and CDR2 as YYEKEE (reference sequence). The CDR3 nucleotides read TGTGCCAGCAGCCGAACCGGATTCCCCTACGAGCAGTACTTC. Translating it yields CASSRTGFPYEQYF.

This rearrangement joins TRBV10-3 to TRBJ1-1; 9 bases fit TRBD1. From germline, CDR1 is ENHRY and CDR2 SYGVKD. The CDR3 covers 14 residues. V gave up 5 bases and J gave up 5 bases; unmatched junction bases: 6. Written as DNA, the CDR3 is TGTGCCATCAGTAAACAGGGGGCGGGTACTGAAGCTTTCTTT. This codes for CAISKQGAGTEAFF.

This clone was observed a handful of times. Here the CDR3 reads CASSQGTSTDTQYF. CDR3 DNA sequence: TGTGCCAGCAGCCAAGGGACTAGCACAGATACGCAGTATTTT. The V gene is TRBV7-9, the J gene TRBJ2-3; tentative D call: TRBD2 (6 bases). Germline V gene sequence: CDR1 SEHNR, CDR2 FQNEAQ (reference sequence). V was clipped by 5 bases and J by 0 bases, with 9 bases between them. The CDR3 consists of 14 residues.

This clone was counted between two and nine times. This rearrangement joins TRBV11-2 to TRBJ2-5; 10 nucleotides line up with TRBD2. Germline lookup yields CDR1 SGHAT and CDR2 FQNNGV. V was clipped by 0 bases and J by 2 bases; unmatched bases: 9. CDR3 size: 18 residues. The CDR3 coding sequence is TGTGCCAGCAGCTTAGATGGAAGAACTAGCGGGACTCAAGAGACCCAGTACTTC. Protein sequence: CASSLDGRTSGTQETQYF. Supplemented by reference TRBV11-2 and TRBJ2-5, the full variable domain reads EAGVAQSPRYKIIEKRQSVAFWCNPISGHATLYWYQQILGQGPKLLIQFQNNGVVDDSQLPKDRFSAERLKGVDSTLKIQPAKLEDSAVYLCASSLDGRTSGTQETQYFGPGTRLLVL.

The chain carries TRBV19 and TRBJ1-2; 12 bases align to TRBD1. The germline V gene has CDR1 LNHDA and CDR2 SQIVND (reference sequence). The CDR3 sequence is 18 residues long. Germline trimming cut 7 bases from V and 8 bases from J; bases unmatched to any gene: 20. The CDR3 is CASTTSLGRDRGQGGYTF. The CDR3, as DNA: TGTGCCAGTACGACCTCCCTCGGAAGGGACAGGGGGCAAGGAGGCTACACCTTC.

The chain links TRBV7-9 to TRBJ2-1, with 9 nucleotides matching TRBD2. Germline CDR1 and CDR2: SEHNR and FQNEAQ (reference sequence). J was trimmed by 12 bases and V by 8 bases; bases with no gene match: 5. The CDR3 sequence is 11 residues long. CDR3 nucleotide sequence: TGTGCCAGCCAGGCGGGAGGGGGGCAGTTCTTC. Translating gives CASQAGGGQFF.

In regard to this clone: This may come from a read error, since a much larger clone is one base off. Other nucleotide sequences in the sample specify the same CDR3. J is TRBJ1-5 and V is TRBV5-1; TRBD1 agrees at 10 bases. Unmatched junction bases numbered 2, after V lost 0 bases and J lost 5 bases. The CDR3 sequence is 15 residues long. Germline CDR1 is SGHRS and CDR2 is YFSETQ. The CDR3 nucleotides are TGCGCCAGCAGCTTGGAGGGGACAGGGGATCAGCCCCAGCATTTT. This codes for CASSLEGTGDQPQHF.

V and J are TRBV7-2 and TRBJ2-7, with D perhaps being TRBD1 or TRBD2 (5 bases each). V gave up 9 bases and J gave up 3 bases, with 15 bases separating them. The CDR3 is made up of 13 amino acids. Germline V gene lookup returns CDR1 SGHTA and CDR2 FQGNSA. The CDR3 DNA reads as TGTGCCAGTCAAAACCGGGACGACTACGAGCAGTACTTC. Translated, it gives CASQNRDDYEQYF.

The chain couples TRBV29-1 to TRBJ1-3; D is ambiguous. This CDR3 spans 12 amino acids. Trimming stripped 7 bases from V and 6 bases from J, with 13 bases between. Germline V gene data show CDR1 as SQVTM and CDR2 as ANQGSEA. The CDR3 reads CSAMRAENTIYF. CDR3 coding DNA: TGCAGCGCCATGCGGGCCGAAAACACCATATATTTT.

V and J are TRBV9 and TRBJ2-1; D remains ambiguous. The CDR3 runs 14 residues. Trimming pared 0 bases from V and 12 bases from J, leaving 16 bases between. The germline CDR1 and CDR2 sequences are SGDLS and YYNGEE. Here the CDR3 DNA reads TGTGCCAGCAGCGTAGAGTCTTCTATAGGTGGGCAGTTCTTC. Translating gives CASSVESSIGGQFF.

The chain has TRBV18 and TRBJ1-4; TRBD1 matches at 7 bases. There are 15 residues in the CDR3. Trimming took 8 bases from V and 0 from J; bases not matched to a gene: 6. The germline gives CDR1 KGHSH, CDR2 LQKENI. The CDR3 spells CASTDRFSTNEKLFF. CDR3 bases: TGTGCCAGCACGGACAGGTTTTCAACTAATGAAAAACTGTTTTTT.

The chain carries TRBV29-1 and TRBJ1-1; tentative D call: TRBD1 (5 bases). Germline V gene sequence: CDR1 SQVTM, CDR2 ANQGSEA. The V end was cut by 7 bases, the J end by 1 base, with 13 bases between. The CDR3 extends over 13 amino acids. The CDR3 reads CSGKRQTNTEAFF. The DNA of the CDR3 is TGCAGCGGGAAGAGACAGACGAACACTGAAGCTTTCTTT.

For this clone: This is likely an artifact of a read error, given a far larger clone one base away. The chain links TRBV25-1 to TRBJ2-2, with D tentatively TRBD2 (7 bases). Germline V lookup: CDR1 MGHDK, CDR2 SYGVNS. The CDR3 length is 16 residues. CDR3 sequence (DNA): TGTGCCGGCAGTCGGGGGGCGGCAACGAGCACCGGGGAGCTGTTTTTT. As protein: CAGSRGAATSTGELFF.

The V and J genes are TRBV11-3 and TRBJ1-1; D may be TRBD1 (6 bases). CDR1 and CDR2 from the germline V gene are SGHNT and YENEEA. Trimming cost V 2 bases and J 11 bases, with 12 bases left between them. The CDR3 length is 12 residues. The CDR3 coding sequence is TGTGCCAGCAGCTTAAATGGGGGGGCTGCTTTCTTT. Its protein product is CASSLNGGAAFF.

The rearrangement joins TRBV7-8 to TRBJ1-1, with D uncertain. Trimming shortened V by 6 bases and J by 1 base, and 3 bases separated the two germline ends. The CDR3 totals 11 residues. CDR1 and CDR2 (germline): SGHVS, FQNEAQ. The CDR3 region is CASRANTEAFF. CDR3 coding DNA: TGTGCCAGCAGGGCGAACACTGAAGCTTTCTTT.

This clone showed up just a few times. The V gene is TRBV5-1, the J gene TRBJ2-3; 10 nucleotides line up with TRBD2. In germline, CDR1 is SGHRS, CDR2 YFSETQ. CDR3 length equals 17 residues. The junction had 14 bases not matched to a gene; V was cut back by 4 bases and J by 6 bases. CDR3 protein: CASSRGRAGGPGDTQYF. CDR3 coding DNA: TGCGCCAGCAGCCGTGGTCGAGCGGGAGGGCCCGGCGATACGCAGTATTTT.

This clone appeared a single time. As DNA, the CDR3 is TGTGCCAGAAGAGGACTAGTCTCCTACAATGAGCAGTTCTTC. Protein sequence: CARRGLVSYNEQFF. This sequence joins TRBV5-3 and TRBJ2-1, with 7 nucleotides matching TRBD2. TRBV5-3 is an open reading frame whose function is uncertain. V shed 5 bases and J 0 bases; nucleotides not matched to a gene: 2. The CDR3 consists of 14 residues.

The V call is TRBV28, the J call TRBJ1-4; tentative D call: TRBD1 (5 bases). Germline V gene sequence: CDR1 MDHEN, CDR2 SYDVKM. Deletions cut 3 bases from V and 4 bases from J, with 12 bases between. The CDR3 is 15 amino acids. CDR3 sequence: CASSFLGGGNEKLFF. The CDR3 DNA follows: TGTGCCAGCAGTTTTTTGGGGGGAGGTAATGAAAAACTGTTTTTT.

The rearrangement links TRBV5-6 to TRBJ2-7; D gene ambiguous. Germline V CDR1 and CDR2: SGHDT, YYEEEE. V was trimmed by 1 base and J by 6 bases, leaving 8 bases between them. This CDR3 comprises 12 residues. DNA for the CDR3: TGTGCCAGCAGCTTGTCAAGGTTCGAGCAGTACTTC. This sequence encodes CASSLSRFEQYF. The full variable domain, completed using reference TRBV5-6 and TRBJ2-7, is DAGVTQSPTHLIKTRGQQVTLRCSPKSGHDTVSWYQQALGQGPQFIFQYYEEEERQRGNFPDRFSGHQFPNYSSELNVNALLLGDSALYLCASSLSRFEQYFGPGTRLTVT.